The following is a TCR beta chain sequence with its context. Via MiXCR, TCRdb re-called the multiplex PCR reads, giving one row per CDR3 protein. In the table there are 23,000 or so distinct CDR3 sequences, approximately 60% of which are singletons. This sample stems from a study of breast tumors, draining lymph nodes, adjacent tissues. The J segment lost 9 bases and the V segment lost 6 bases, leaving 9 bases of the junction unmatched. CDR1 is MNHEY and CDR2 is SVGAGI in the germline V gene. The CDR3 has 16 residues. This chain connects TRBV6-5 to TRBJ1-6; 12 bases map to TRBD1. The receptor was derived from a female donor with breast cancer. Some clones in this sample may be carry-over from other donors' samples. Sequencing input: tumor-adjacent breast tissue. CDR3 region: CASSQGTGGRVSPLHF. The CDR3 region has the DNA TGTGCCAGCAGCCAGGGGACAGGGGGCCGGGTTTCACCCCTCCACTTT.